This passage covers 21 T cell receptor beta chains from one sample sequenced in a study of regulatory T cells in long-lasting Graves disease. Time point specified: persistent/refractory GD, antithyroid drugs over 5 years with positive TRAb. Extracted RNA from PBMCs served as the source of the TCR library. In building TCR beta libraries, iRepertoire HTBI primers were used together with Arm-PCR of CDR3 regions. TCRdb called the multiplex PCR reads again in MiXCR, with one record for every CDR3 protein. This sample yields a few hundred thousand distinct CDR3 sequences, of which roughly a fifth are seen a single time; more than 50% belongs to the top ten. Source: peripheral blood mononuclear cells (PBMCs), taken when the disease was refractory, from a patient treated with antithyroid drugs. The receptors were gathered from a female donor with Graves disease.

This chain joins TRBV18 and TRBJ1-4; TRBD1 matches at 7 bases. The germline V gene has CDR1 KGHSH and CDR2 LQKENI. V lost 6 bases, J lost 3 bases, and 10 bases stayed unmatched. The CDR3 consists of 16 residues. CDR3 amino acids: CASSPIGQEANEKLFF. The CDR3 nucleotides are TGTGCCAGCTCGCCTATCGGACAGGAAGCTAATGAAAAACTGTTTTTT.

The rearrangement joins TRBV6-1 to TRBJ2-3; 9 positions agree with TRBD1. The CDR3 is 16 amino acids. Losses at the gene ends were 6 bases for V and 1 base for J; bases not matched to a gene: 8. The germline V gene encodes CDR1 MNHNS and CDR2 SASEGT. CDR3 sequence: CASRRQDRGGTDTQYF. Here the CDR3 DNA reads TGTGCCAGCAGACGTCAGGACAGGGGAGGCACAGATACGCAGTATTTT.

There are a few counts of this clonotype. The chain couples TRBV7-9 to TRBJ1-3; D not resolved. Trimming removed 1 base at V and 0 bases at J, with 7 bases between. This CDR3 has 15 amino acids. Germline V gene lookup returns CDR1 SEHNR and CDR2 FQNEAQ (reference sequence). DNA of the CDR3: TGTGCCAGCAGCTTAGGCGAAATCTCTGGAAACACCATATATTTT. This encodes CASSLGEISGNTIYF.

This clonotype has at least ten counts. CDR3 in DNA: TGTGCCAGCAGTTTAGGGGCCCCGGGACAGGGGGAATACGAGCAGTACTTC. This codes for CASSLGAPGQGEYEQYF. The chain recombines TRBV28 with TRBJ2-7; 11 bases are shared with TRBD1. The ends lost 2 bases at V and 4 bases at J; junction bases unmatched: 10. The germline CDR1 and CDR2 sequences are MDHEN and SYDVKM. The CDR3 totals 17 residues. The variable domain in full, completed from reference TRBV28 and TRBJ2-7, reads DVKVTQSSRYLVKRTGEKVFLECVQDMDHENMFWYRQDPGLGLRLIYFSYDVKMKEKGDIPEGYSVSREKKERFSLILESASTNQTSMYLCASSLGAPGQGEYEQYFGPGTRLTVT.

This clonotype appeared many times. This chain joins TRBV28 and TRBJ2-7; 10 positions match TRBD1. The germline V gene encodes CDR1 MDHEN and CDR2 SYDVKM. The CDR3 is made up of 17 amino acids. Trimming took 3 bases from V and 0 from J; bases not matched to a gene: 8. CDR3 nucleotide sequence: TGTGCCAGCAGTTTCCCCACCGGACAGGGGGGCTCCTACGAGCAGTACTTC. Its protein is CASSFPTGQGGSYEQYF. The full variable domain, in which reference TRBV28 and TRBJ2-7 provide the parts outside the CDR3, is DVKVTQSSRYLVKRTGEKVFLECVQDMDHENMFWYRQDPGLGLRLIYFSYDVKMKEKGDIPEGYSVSREKKERFSLILESASTNQTSMYLCASSFPTGQGGSYEQYFGPGTRLTVT.

The table lists this clonotype with a few counts. The CDR3 region has the DNA TGCGCCAGCAGCCAGGGGACAGGGGGTCTCTCCTACGAGCAGTACTTC. Residues: CASSQGTGGLSYEQYF. V gene TRBV4-3 combines with J gene TRBJ2-7; TRBD1 matches at 11 bases. Looked up from germline, CDR1 is LGHNA and CDR2 is YSLEER. There are 16 residues in the CDR3. Trimming removed 3 bases from V and 0 bases from J; junction bases left unmatched: 4.

The V call is TRBV7-8, the J call TRBJ2-7; 11 bases are shared with TRBD2. Germline V gene data show CDR1 as SGHVS and CDR2 as FQNEAQ. CDR3 length: 17 residues. The V gene end was trimmed by 4 bases and the J gene end by 4 bases; junction bases not matched to a gene: 12. The chain's CDR3 is CASSSGTSGGDPYEQYF. The CDR3 bases are TGTGCCAGCAGCTCGGGGACTAGCGGAGGGGATCCTTACGAGCAGTACTTC. The variable domain in full, completed from reference TRBV7-8 and TRBJ2-7, reads GAGVSQSPRYKVAKRGQDVALRCDPISGHVSLFWYQQALGQGPEFLTYFQNEAQLDKSGLPSDRFFAERPEGSVSTLKIQRTQQEDSAVYLCASSSGTSGGDPYEQYFGPGTRLTVT.

This clonotype showed up just a few times. A much larger clone sits a single nucleotide away, making a read error possible. This sequence joins TRBV2 and TRBJ1-6; 11 bases line up with TRBD1. Looked up from germline, CDR1 is SNHLY and CDR2 is FYNNEI. The CDR3 consists of 14 residues. The CDR3 loop is CAGSRTGGNSPLHF. The CDR3 bases are TGTGCCGGCAGCCGGACAGGGGGCAATTCACCCCTCCACTTT.

This clonotype was seen at least ten times. This chain uses TRBV5-1 with TRBJ2-6; D is unresolved. The V and J ends lost 4 bases and 1 base respectively, with 9 bases between them. Germline V gene sequence: CDR1 SGHRS, CDR2 YFSETQ. The CDR3 loop spans 15 amino acids. In DNA form, the CDR3 reads TGCGCCAGCAGCGAAAGAGAATCTGGGGCCAACGTCCTGACTTTC. It specifies CASSERESGANVLTF.

The table lists this clonotype with many counts. CDR3 loop: CASSPRQGPSEKLFF. As DNA, the CDR3 is TGTGCCAGCAGTCCCCGTCAGGGACCAAGTGAAAAACTGTTTTTT. V and J are TRBV12-3 or TRBV12-4 and TRBJ1-4, with a tentative D call TRBD1 (5 bases). The CDR3 extends over 15 amino acids. V was trimmed by 5 bases and J by 7 bases, leaving 17 bases between them.

V and J are TRBV30 and TRBJ2-7; the match to TRBD2 covers 7 bases. The CDR3 extends over 14 amino acids. Trimming removed 1 base from V and 3 bases from J; junction bases left unmatched: 6. Germline CDR1 is GTSNPN and CDR2 is SVGIG (reference sequence). This CDR3 reads CAWSGTGGFYEQYF. Here the CDR3 DNA reads TGTGCCTGGAGTGGGACGGGGGGATTCTACGAGCAGTACTTC. The full variable domain, completed using reference TRBV30 and TRBJ2-7, is SQTIHQWPATLVQPVGSPLSLECTVEGTSNPNLYWYRQAAGRGLQLLFYSVGIGQISSEVPQNLSASRPQDRQFILSSKKLLLSDSGFYLCAWSGTGGFYEQYFGPGTRLTVT.

About this clonotype: A read error is the likely source, as a far larger clone sits one nucleotide away. The V gene is TRBV12-3 or TRBV12-4, the J gene TRBJ2-4; 7 positions match TRBD1. The CDR3 is 13 residues long. CDR3 nucleotide sequence: TGTGCCAGCAGCCCGGGACAGAAAGAGACCCAGCACTTC. This encodes CASSPGQKETQHF.

The chain combines TRBV19 with TRBJ2-1; 10 bases are shared with TRBD2. CDR1 is LNHDA and CDR2 is SQIVND in the germline V gene (reference sequence). The V gene end was trimmed by 1 base and the J gene end by 8 bases; junction bases not matched to a gene: 8. The CDR3 sequence is 16 residues long. This chain's CDR3 is CASSIGLLAGQDEQFF. DNA for the CDR3: TGTGCCAGTAGTATAGGCCTACTAGCGGGGCAGGATGAGCAGTTCTTC.

The V and J genes are TRBV9 and TRBJ2-5, with D possibly TRBD2 on 5 matching bases. The CDR3 loop spans 16 amino acids. Trimming cost V 4 bases and J 0 bases, with 16 bases left between them. CDR1 is SGDLS and CDR2 is YYNGEE in the germline V gene. The CDR3 DNA is TGTGCCAGCAGCTTAATGTGGCGGGCGTACCAAGAGACCCAGTACTTC. Protein product: CASSLMWRAYQETQYF.

As for this clonotype: A much larger clone is a single base away; this may be a read error. The chain uses TRBV12-3 or TRBV12-4 and TRBJ2-1, with no clear D. V was pared by 1 base and J by 2 bases, with 12 bases between. The CDR3 covers 16 residues. CDR3 nucleotides: TGTGCCAGCAGTTTAGGGCAACCGTTCCCCTACAATGAGCAGTTCTTC. It yields the protein CASSLGQPFPYNEQFF.

CDR3 in amino acids: CASSQESGFVGGEAFF. In DNA form, the CDR3 reads TGCGCCAGCAGCCAAGAATCCGGATTTGTGGGGGGCGAAGCTTTCTTT. The chain is built from TRBV4-3 and TRBJ1-1, with D tentatively TRBD1 (6 bases). Germline V gene sequence: CDR1 LGHNA, CDR2 YSLEER. The CDR3 has 16 amino acids. Trimming pared 0 bases from V and 8 bases from J, leaving 19 bases between.

This clonotype was counted at least ten times. CDR3 loop: CASKTVSQGGWDTEAFF. CDR3 sequence (DNA): TGTGCCAGCAAAACCGTATCACAGGGAGGTTGGGACACTGAAGCTTTCTTT. The gene calls are TRBV6-1 and TRBJ1-1; D might be TRBD1 (6 bases). The CDR3 contains 17 residues. Trimming cost V 7 bases and J 3 bases, with 24 bases left between them. Per germline, CDR1 MNHNS and CDR2 SASEGT.

This clonotype was observed at least ten times. This chain uses TRBV7-8 with TRBJ2-3; D is unresolved. Germline lookup yields CDR1 SGHVS and CDR2 FQNEAQ. The CDR3 has 13 residues. Trimming stripped 1 base from V and 5 bases from J, with 7 bases between. The CDR3 spells CASSLGLEDTQYF. CDR3 nucleotide sequence: TGTGCCAGCAGCTTAGGATTAGAAGATACGCAGTATTTT.

J is TRBJ2-3 and V is TRBV10-2; D is uncertain. V was cut by 2 bases and J by 4 bases, with 7 bases left in between. Germline assignment: CDR1 WSHSY and CDR2 SAAADI. The length of the CDR3 is 13 residues. CDR3: CASSEGEADTQYF. CDR3 sequence (DNA): TGCGCCAGCAGTGAGGGTGAGGCAGATACGCAGTATTTT.

This clonotype was picked up many times. The chain employs TRBV7-3 and TRBJ1-1, with D possibly being TRBD1 (5 bases). Between the trimmed V and J ends, which lost 5 bases and 1 base, there was a span of 11 bases. This CDR3 region has 14 residues. Germline V gives CDR1 SGHTA, CDR2 FQGTGA. CDR3 DNA: TGTGCCAGCAGCCCAGCGGGACCGAACACTGAAGCTTTCTTT. This codes for CASSPAGPNTEAFF.

Ten or more counts support this clonotype. V is TRBV6-5 and J is TRBJ1-5; the D is unclear. The CDR3 length is 16 residues. Between the trimmed V and J ends, which lost 0 bases and 3 bases, there was a span of 12 bases. The germline V gene encodes CDR1 MNHEY and CDR2 SVGAGI. This chain's CDR3 is CASSYSERISNQPQHF. The CDR3, as DNA: TGTGCCAGCAGTTACTCGGAACGGATTTCCAATCAGCCCCAGCATTTT.